This T cell receptor beta chain was captured by sequencing in a study of cytomegalovirus exposure and HLA in healthy donors. Findings and caveats of the study: Some public TCRs appeared in many individuals, while most sequences were rare.

After removal of 5 bases from V and 7 bases from J, the junction contained 7 bases not matched to a gene. Germline CDR1 is SGHVS and CDR2 is FNYEAQ. The CDR3 runs 15 residues. In the PCR, 60 Vbeta and 13 Jbeta primers were used. Produced via immunoSEQ multiplex PCR; TCRdb's table is partial and in-frame only. The table shows fewer than 150,000 clones, with roughly 70% occurring only once. As for this clone: The antigen is unknown.

This clonotype was sampled from a man between 25 and 39 years old in good health and CMV-seronegative. Sequenced sample: PBMCs. The V gene is TRBV7-6, the J gene TRBJ2-7; 14 bases align to TRBD2. The CDR3 reads CASSPRGLAGVEQYF. As DNA, the CDR3 is TGTGCCAGCAGCCCAAGGGGACTAGCGGGAGTGGAGCAGTACTTC. Combining the CDR3 with reference TRBV7-6 and TRBJ2-7 gives the whole variable domain GAGVSQSPRYKVTKRGQDVALRCDPISGHVSLYWYRQALGQGPEFLTYFNYEAQQDKSGLPNDRFSAERPEGSISTLTIQRTEQRDSAMYRCASSPRGLAGVEQYFGPGTRLTVT.